These 32 T cell receptor beta chains share one sample of origin, sequenced in a study of OX40 agonist ivuxolimab in advanced cancers. Generated by immunoSEQ multiplex PCR, the TCRdb table keeps only in-frame clones and is missing some. The table has tens of thousands of clones, about 82% seen once. The source was CD4+ or CD8+ T cells sorted from blood, collected in a trial of the OX40 agonist ivuxolimab. The receptors here all came from an adult with an advanced solid tumor such as melanoma, head and neck, liver or kidney cancer.

The chain carries TRBV28 and TRBJ2-5, with D possibly called TRBD1 or TRBD2 (7 bases each). The J call is doubtful: the DNA matches TRBJ2-7 better. The CDR3 has 15 residues. Germline V gene data show CDR1 as MDHEN and CDR2 as SYDVKM. DNA of the CDR3: TGTGCCAGCAGTACCACAGGGGAGGGGTCCTACGAGCAGTACTTC. Its protein is CASSTTGEGSYEQYF.

The V and J genes are TRBV4-1 and TRBJ2-1; the D gene is possibly TRBD2 (6 bases). The ends were cut back, 0 bases at V and 9 bases at J, with 18 bases in the middle. The CDR3 is 16 amino acids. Per the germline V gene, CDR1 is MGHRA and CDR2 is YSYEKL. CDR3 loop: CASSQDLGQTRREQFF. In DNA, the CDR3 is TGCGCCAGCAGCCAAGATCTGGGGCAGACTAGGCGTGAGCAGTTCTTC.

This rearrangement joins TRBV5-6 to TRBJ2-5; D uncertain. Deletions cut 2 bases from V and 5 bases from J, with 4 bases between. The CDR3 is 11 residues long. CDR1 SGHDT and CDR2 YYEEEE come from the germline V gene. The CDR3 loop reads CASSFQETQYF. The DNA of the CDR3 is TGTGCCAGCAGCTTCCAGGAGACCCAGTACTTC.

The gene calls are TRBV6-1 and TRBJ2-1, with a tentative D call TRBD2 (5 bases). The CDR3 runs 14 residues. The V end was cut by 11 bases, the J end by 0 bases, with 14 bases between. CDR1 MNHNS and CDR2 SASEGT come from the germline V gene. Here the CDR3 DNA reads TGTGCCTTAAGAGGGCAGGTCTCCTACAATGAGCAGTTCTTC. Translated: CALRGQVSYNEQFF.

The V call is TRBV18, the J call TRBJ2-7, with TRBD2 matching 7 bases. Unmatched junction bases numbered 11, after V lost 2 bases and J lost 7 bases. The length of the CDR3 is 15 residues. Germline V gene lookup returns CDR1 KGHSH and CDR2 LQKENI. Written as DNA, the CDR3 is TGTGCCAGCTCACCAGCCATGAGCGGGGTAGGTGAGCAGTACTTC. Protein sequence: CASSPAMSGVGEQYF.

J is TRBJ2-3 and V is TRBV6-4; no reliable D call. Germline CDR1 MRHNA, CDR2 SNTAGT. V lost 3 bases, J lost 0 bases, and 4 bases lay in between. The CDR3 sequence is 13 residues long. CDR3 nucleotide sequence: TGTGCCAGCAGTGAACAGAGCACAGATACGCAGTATTTT. It specifies CASSEQSTDTQYF.

This chain connects TRBV29-1 to TRBJ2-7, with D possibly being TRBD1 (6 bases). The CDR3 runs to 12 residues. The V and J ends lost 7 bases and 3 bases respectively, with 13 bases between them. CDR1 and CDR2 (germline): SQVTM, ANQGSEA. The CDR3 region has the DNA TGCAGCGCCCAGGACAGTTTCTACGAGCAGTACTTC. Encoded protein: CSAQDSFYEQYF.

V gene TRBV4-2 combines with J gene TRBJ2-1; 14 nucleotides line up with TRBD2. The V and J ends lost 4 bases and 6 bases, in that order; junction bases with no gene match: 11. Germline V gene data show CDR1 as LGHNA and CDR2 as YNFKEQ. The CDR3 loop spans 18 amino acids. The CDR3 loop is CASSRGGWTSGGRNEQFF. The CDR3 coding sequence is TGTGCCAGCAGCCGAGGCGGATGGACTAGCGGGGGGCGCAATGAGCAGTTCTTC.

CDR3 bases: TGTGCCAGCAGCCGAAGAGGACTAGCGTACGATGAGCAGTTCTTC. Translating it yields CASSRRGLAYDEQFF. The chain uses TRBV7-3 and TRBJ2-1; 9 bases match TRBD2. This CDR3 comprises 15 residues. V lost 5 bases and J lost 8; bases outside the gene matches: 10. Germline CDR1 and CDR2: SGHTA and FQGTGA.

In its sample, this clone was seen once. This rearrangement joins TRBV5-1 to TRBJ1-1; 8 nucleotides match TRBD1. Germline trimming cut 2 bases from V and 1 base from J; bases unmatched to any gene: 4. CDR1 and CDR2 from the germline V gene are SGHRS and YFSETQ. The CDR3 has 15 residues. The CDR3 is CASSFLGQANTEAFF. CDR3 DNA sequence: TGCGCCAGCAGCTTCCTGGGACAGGCGAACACTGAAGCTTTCTTT.

The V and J genes are TRBV7-9 and TRBJ1-6; D unclear. The CDR3 loop spans 13 amino acids. Germline loops: CDR1 SEHNR, CDR2 FQNEAQ (reference sequence). The V end was cut by 1 base, the J end by 10 bases, with 8 bases between. In nucleotides, the CDR3 is TGTGCCAGCAGCTTAGGCGCGGAATCACCCCTCCACTTT. Its translation: CASSLGAESPLHF.

V usage is TRBV6-5 and J usage is TRBJ2-3, with no clear D. This CDR3 spans 14 amino acids. Trimming stripped 6 bases from V and 2 bases from J, with 12 bases between. Germline loops: CDR1 MNHEY, CDR2 SVGAGI. CDR3 residues: CASSPGFNTDTQYF. The CDR3 DNA follows: TGTGCCAGCAGCCCCGGCTTCAACACAGATACGCAGTATTTT.

V is TRBV30 and J is TRBJ1-4; TRBD1 is a possible D gene (5 bases). This CDR3 region has 14 residues. The germline V gene encodes CDR1 GTSNPN and CDR2 SVGIG (reference sequence). Trimming pared 2 bases from V and 3 bases from J, leaving 10 bases between. The CDR3: CAWSKGTANEKLFF. The CDR3 nucleotides are TGTGCCTGGAGTAAAGGGACCGCTAATGAAAAACTGTTTTTT.

The chain couples TRBV7-2 to TRBJ2-7; D uncertain. V lost 4 bases, J lost 0 bases, and 10 bases lay in between. The CDR3 has 14 residues. The germline gives CDR1 SGHTA, CDR2 FQGNSA. The CDR3 here is CASSSIELSYEQYF. DNA of the CDR3: TGTGCCAGCAGCTCGATCGAACTCTCCTACGAGCAGTACTTC.

The rearrangement uses TRBV5-4 and TRBJ1-2, with TRBD1 identical over 9 bases. The V and J ends lost 3 bases and 3 bases, in that order; junction bases with no gene match: 3. Germline V gene data show CDR1 as SGHNT and CDR2 as YYREEE (reference sequence). The CDR3 consists of 14 residues. CDR3 region: CASSSTGGDYGYTF. DNA for the CDR3: TGTGCCAGCAGCTCAACAGGGGGCGACTATGGCTACACCTTC.

This clone has a handful of counts. The chain has TRBV5-4 and TRBJ1-1, with a weak D call TRBD1 (6 bases). Germline CDR1 and CDR2: SGHNT and YYREEE (reference sequence). This CDR3 has 16 residues. V lost 2 bases and J lost 1, with 15 bases in between. CDR3 amino acids: CASSFPEGEGNTEAFF. In DNA, the CDR3 is TGTGCCAGCAGCTTCCCCGAGGGGGAGGGGAACACTGAAGCTTTCTTT.

The chain links TRBV21-1 to TRBJ2-1. TRBV21-1 is termed a pseudogene. The CDR3 contains 12 residues. In nucleotides, the CDR3 is TGTGCCAGCAGCAAAAGTGACAATGAGCAGTTCTTC. This gives the protein CASSKSDNEQFF.

This chain joins TRBV2 and TRBJ1-2; the D is unclear. V shed 6 bases and J shed 4 bases, with 9 bases lying between them. CDR3 length: 12 residues. Looked up from germline, CDR1 is SNHLY and CDR2 is FYNNEI. The CDR3 region is CASSFVSYGYTF. As DNA, the CDR3 is TGTGCCAGCAGCTTCGTAAGCTATGGCTACACCTTC.

The V call is TRBV7-9, the J call TRBJ1-2; D is unclear. This CDR3 contains 14 residues. V was pared by 5 bases and J by 5 bases, with 15 bases between. In germline, CDR1 is SEHNR, CDR2 FQNEAQ (reference sequence). The CDR3 nucleotides read TGTGCCAGCAGCGCCCAAACCCCAGAGTATGGCTACACCTTC. Its protein product is CASSAQTPEYGYTF.

The V gene is TRBV4-3, the J gene TRBJ2-2, with TRBD2 matching over 10 bases. CDR3 size: 20 residues. CDR1 and CDR2 (germline): LGHNA, YSLEER. V trimming: 0 bases; J trimming: 0 bases; junction bases outside the gene matches: 10. CDR3 protein: CASSQDLPSGGLSNTGELFF. In DNA form, the CDR3 reads TGCGCCAGCAGCCAAGATCTACCTAGCGGGGGCCTCTCGAACACCGGGGAGCTGTTTTTT.

V and J are TRBV13 and TRBJ2-7; tentatively, D is TRBD1 (6 bases). Looked up from germline, CDR1 is PRHDT and CDR2 is FYEKMQ (reference sequence). V lost 6 bases to trimming and J lost 2 bases, with 17 bases between them. The CDR3 sequence is 15 residues long. As DNA, the CDR3 is TGTGCCAGCAGACGTCAGGGGTCGAGTACCTACGAGCAGTACTTC. Its protein is CASRRQGSSTYEQYF. The full variable domain, rest sourced from reference TRBV13 and TRBJ2-7, is AAGVIQSPRHLIKEKRETATLKCYPIPRHDTVYWYQQGPGQDPQFLISFYEKMQSDKGSIPDRFSAQQFSDYHSELNMSSLELGDSALYFCASRRQGSSTYEQYFGPGTRLTVT.

The chain couples TRBV6-1 to TRBJ1-1, with D tentatively TRBD1 (6 bases). The V gene lost 6 bases and the J gene lost 4 bases, with 12 bases spanning the gap. Germline CDR1 MNHNS, CDR2 SASEGT. The CDR3 covers 13 residues. CDR3 sequence reads: CASRPTGFTEAFF. The CDR3 coding sequence is TGTGCCAGCAGACCTACAGGGTTCACTGAAGCTTTCTTT.

The CDR3 loop reads CASSDRVGNQPQHF. In DNA, the CDR3 is TGTGCCAGCTCGGACAGGGTAGGCAATCAGCCCCAGCATTTT. The rearrangement joins TRBV19 to TRBJ1-5, with TRBD1 matching 8 bases. The length of the CDR3 is 14 residues. V trimming: 9 bases; J trimming: 2 bases; junction bases outside the gene matches: 6. Germline CDR1 LNHDA, CDR2 SQIVND (reference sequence).

The V gene is TRBV7-2, the J gene TRBJ2-7; 13 bases agree with TRBD2. This CDR3 is built from 16 residues. Germline trimming cut 5 bases from V and 2 bases from J; bases unmatched to any gene: 6. CDR1 and CDR2 (germline): SGHTA, FQGNSA. This chain's CDR3 is CASSVTSGGPTYEQYF. The CDR3 nucleotides are TGTGCCAGCAGCGTGACTAGCGGGGGGCCCACCTACGAGCAGTACTTC.

In this sample, this clone turned up a few times. The V and J genes are TRBV30 and TRBJ1-5; tentatively, D is TRBD1 (5 bases). Germline V gene lookup returns CDR1 GTSNPN and CDR2 SVGIG (reference sequence). Trimming removed 4 bases at V and 4 bases at J, with 11 bases between. The CDR3 runs to 13 residues. The CDR3 coding sequence is TGTGCCTGGACCCTTGACAGTAATCAGCCCCAGCATTTT. This gives the protein CAWTLDSNQPQHF.

This chain's CDR3 is CASRVGSTDTQYF. In nucleotides, the CDR3 is TGTGCCAGCAGAGTAGGGAGCACAGATACGCAGTATTTT. This chain links TRBV6-6 with TRBJ2-3; D remains ambiguous. The V end lost 6 bases, the J end lost 0 bases, and 7 bases lay between the germline ends. The CDR3 has 13 residues. Germline assignment: CDR1 MNHNY and CDR2 SVGAGI (reference sequence).

The sample holds one count of this clone. The chain carries TRBV7-3 and TRBJ2-1; D perhaps matches TRBD1 (5 bases). V shed 3 bases and J shed 9 bases, with 12 bases lying between them. The CDR3 consists of 13 residues. Per germline, CDR1 SGHTA and CDR2 FQGTGA. The CDR3 sequence is CASSFEPRGEQFF. DNA of the CDR3: TGTGCCAGCAGCTTCGAGCCTAGGGGTGAGCAGTTCTTC.

The V and J genes are TRBV27 and TRBJ2-7; 9 bases map to TRBD1. The junction had 5 bases not matched to a gene; V was cut back by 5 bases and J by 3 bases. This CDR3 spans 14 amino acids. Per germline, CDR1 MNHEY and CDR2 SMNVEV (reference sequence). The DNA of the CDR3 is TGTGCCAGCAGTGGGACAGGGAGTGGCTACGAGCAGTACTTC. Encoded protein: CASSGTGSGYEQYF.

The rearrangement uses TRBV5-6 and TRBJ1-2; 7 nucleotides agree with TRBD1. J lost 3 bases, V lost 4 bases, and 9 bases had no gene match. CDR1 and CDR2 from the germline V gene are SGHDT and YYEEEE. There are 15 residues in the CDR3. CDR3: CASSPGTAGDYGYTF. Written as DNA, the CDR3 is TGTGCCAGCAGCCCGGGGACAGCAGGGGACTATGGCTACACCTTC.

The chain links TRBV11-2 to TRBJ2-3; D is undetermined. The CDR3 is made up of 12 amino acids. The germline V gene encodes CDR1 SGHAT and CDR2 FQNNGV. Trimming cost V 0 bases and J 5 bases, with 3 bases left between them. CDR3 coding DNA: TGTGCCAGCAGCTTAGACAGAGATACGCAGTATTTT. It encodes CASSLDRDTQYF.

This clone was seen just once. V and J are TRBV29-1 and TRBJ1-4, with 9 nucleotides matching TRBD1. The J segment lost 0 bases and the V segment lost 5 bases, leaving 4 bases of the junction unmatched. The CDR3 length is 15 residues. Germline CDR1 reads SQVTM; CDR2 reads ANQGSEA. CDR3 protein: CSVRTGATTNEKLFF. The CDR3 DNA sequence: TGCAGCGTTCGGACAGGGGCCACAACTAATGAAAAACTGTTTTTT.

V gene TRBV27 combines with J gene TRBJ1-5; TRBD1 aligns across 9 bases. With 6 bases clipped from V and 6 bases from J, the junction kept 9 bases outside the gene matches. CDR1 is MNHEY, CDR2 SMNVEV, per germline (reference sequence). This CDR3 has 15 residues. CDR3 amino acids: CASRTQGATGQPQHF. CDR3 nucleotide sequence: TGTGCCAGCAGGACACAGGGGGCGACAGGTCAGCCCCAGCATTTT.